These 28 T cell receptor beta chains share one sample of origin, sequenced in a study of memory CD8 T cells in hepatitis C reinfection. Indicated time point: peak reinfection, 3 to 8 weeks after reinfection detection. No in vitro expansion preceded TCR sequencing of the sorted cells. Libraries were prepared by immunoSEQ multiplex PCR; TCRdb keeps only in-frame clonotypes and omits some of them. The sample lists fewer than 50,000 clones, approximately 90% occurring once. The sequenced sample was naive CD8+ T cells sorted from blood. Source of these receptors: a man between 18 and 35 years old with hepatitis C virus infection.

The chain links TRBV30 to TRBJ2-1; 13 bases are shared with TRBD2. CDR3 size: 15 residues. Germline CDR1 and CDR2: GTSNPN and SVGIG (reference sequence). V shed 0 bases and J 5 bases; nucleotides not matched to a gene: 1. In DNA form, the CDR3 reads TGTGCCTGGAGTGTGGGACTAGCGGGGCACAATGAGCAGTTCTTC. It yields the protein CAWSVGLAGHNEQFF.

The chain joins TRBV11-2 to TRBJ2-2, with D hard to call. The germline V and J ends were trimmed by 0 bases and 15 bases, with 17 bases remaining between them. From germline, CDR1 is SGHAT and CDR2 FQNNGV. CDR3 size: 14 residues. The CDR3 loop is CASSLDSVSARVFF. CDR3 nucleotides: TGTGCCAGCAGCTTAGACTCAGTCTCCGCCCGGGTGTTTTTT. Full variable domain (remainder filled in from reference TRBV11-2 and TRBJ2-2): EAGVAQSPRYKIIEKRQSVAFWCNPISGHATLYWYQQILGQGPKLLIQFQNNGVVDDSQLPKDRFSAERLKGVDSTLKIQPAKLEDSAVYLCASSLDSVSARVFFGEGSRLTVL.

The CDR3 DNA follows: TGTGCCAGCAGCCCCTACCACGGCACTGAAGCTTTCTTT. Its translation is CASSPYHGTEAFF. This chain uses TRBV7-6 with TRBJ1-1; D remains ambiguous. The V end lost 5 bases, the J end lost 4 bases, and 11 bases lay between the germline ends. CDR3 length: 13 amino acids. Germline CDR1 is SGHVS and CDR2 is FNYEAQ.

The chain carries TRBV27 and TRBJ2-2; 7 nucleotides line up with TRBD2. V shed 4 bases and J 1 base; nucleotides not matched to a gene: 6. The germline V gene has CDR1 MNHEY and CDR2 SMNVEV (reference sequence). The CDR3 runs 16 residues. This CDR3 is CASSWRASGNTGELFF. The CDR3 DNA reads TGTGCCAGCAGTTGGCGGGCTAGCGGGAACACCGGGGAGCTGTTTTTT.

This clone was observed once. The rearrangement links TRBV28 to TRBJ1-5; 7 positions agree with TRBD1. The CDR3 contains 13 residues. The germline V gene has CDR1 MDHEN and CDR2 SYDVKM. The ends lost 3 bases at V and 6 bases at J; junction bases unmatched: 2. CDR3 bases: TGTGCCAGCAGTTTCAGGGGGGTTCAGCCCCAGCATTTT. It yields the protein CASSFRGVQPQHF.

The rearrangement joins TRBV6-1 to TRBJ2-7, with 9 bases that match TRBD1. Germline values: CDR1 MNHNS, CDR2 SASEGT. The CDR3 covers 13 residues. Germline trimming cut 6 bases from V and 4 bases from J; bases unmatched to any gene: 4. The CDR3 coding sequence is TGTGCCAGCAGGACAGGGGGAGGGTACGAGCAGTACTTC. It encodes CASRTGGGYEQYF.

This chain connects TRBV28 to TRBJ2-3; 12 bases align to TRBD2. Trimming took 2 bases from V and 1 from J; bases not matched to a gene: 10. This CDR3 has 19 amino acids. From germline, CDR1 is MDHEN and CDR2 SYDVKM. The chain's CDR3 is CASSLLAGGPGPGTDTQYF. In DNA, the CDR3 is TGTGCCAGCAGTTTACTAGCGGGAGGGCCCGGCCCTGGCACAGATACGCAGTATTTT.

This chain uses TRBV6-1 with TRBJ2-7; weak D call: TRBD2 (6 bases). Looked up from germline, CDR1 is MNHNS and CDR2 is SASEGT. CDR3 size: 14 residues. The V gene lost 1 base and the J gene lost 4 bases, with 11 bases spanning the gap. The CDR3 region is CASSEDLGTYEQYV. The DNA for the CDR3 is TGTGCCAGCAGTGAAGACTTGGGGACTTACGAGCAGTACGTC.

V gene TRBV28 combines with J gene TRBJ1-6; TRBD1 agrees at 10 bases. Germline CDR1 reads MDHEN; CDR2 reads SYDVKM. Trimming cost V 7 bases and J 5 bases; bases outside gene matches: 8. The CDR3 is 16 amino acids. The CDR3 sequence is CASTPGTGDDNSPLHF. The CDR3 nucleotides are TGTGCCAGCACGCCCGGGACAGGGGACGATAATTCACCCCTCCACTTT.

The V and J genes are TRBV19 and TRBJ2-3; no clear D. The CDR3 length is 14 residues. V lost 3 bases and J lost 2, with 9 bases in between. In germline, CDR1 is LNHDA, CDR2 SQIVND (reference sequence). The CDR3 DNA reads as TGTGCCAGTAGTATGTTACAGCACACAGATACGCAGTATTTT. Residues: CASSMLQHTDTQYF.

This clone was detected only a few times. The rearrangement links TRBV5-4 to TRBJ2-2, with D unclear. This CDR3 is 14 amino acids long. Trimming pared 4 bases from V and 1 base from J, leaving 8 bases between. Germline CDR1 reads SGHNT; CDR2 reads YYREEE (reference sequence). CDR3 sequence: CASSQEQNTGELFF. CDR3 bases: TGTGCCAGCAGCCAAGAACAGAACACCGGGGAGCTGTTTTTT.

The chain has TRBV11-2 and TRBJ2-2; the D gene is possibly TRBD2 (5 bases). This CDR3 has 16 residues. The V and J ends lost 4 bases and 6 bases respectively, with 18 bases between them. The germline V gene has CDR1 SGHAT and CDR2 FQNNGV. In DNA form, the CDR3 reads TGTGCCAGCAGCTCCCCGGTGGAGGTTTGGGCCGGGGAGCTGTTTTTT. Amino acids: CASSSPVEVWAGELFF.

The chain combines TRBV19 with TRBJ1-5, with D unresolved. This CDR3 has 12 residues. Germline lookup yields CDR1 LNHDA and CDR2 SQIVND (reference sequence). V was shortened by 6 bases and J by 4 bases, with 7 bases between the two germline ends. Written as DNA, the CDR3 is TGTGCCAGTAGGGTCGGGAATCAGCCCCAGCATTTT. It translates to CASRVGNQPQHF.

V usage is TRBV6-6 and J usage is TRBJ2-5; D is undetermined. V dropped 7 bases and J dropped 5 bases, with 14 bases sitting between them. CDR1 is MNHNY and CDR2 is SVGAGI in the germline V gene (reference sequence). The CDR3 totals 13 residues. The DNA for the CDR3 is TGTGCCAGCACCCTAGAGAATCTGGAGACCCAGTACTTC. This sequence encodes CASTLENLETQYF.

This clone occurred a few times. This chain uses TRBV6-6 with TRBJ1-1; 7 bases line up with TRBD1. The CDR3 totals 16 residues. V shed 6 bases, J shed 0 bases, and the junction held 10 bases outside the gene matches. The germline V gene encodes CDR1 MNHNY and CDR2 SVGAGI (reference sequence). CDR3 amino acids: CASRSRQGWMNTEAFF. DNA of the CDR3: TGTGCCAGCAGATCAAGACAGGGCTGGATGAACACTGAAGCTTTCTTT.

The chain is built from TRBV15 and TRBJ1-4, with D hard to call. V was clipped by 4 bases and J by 2 bases, with 5 bases between them. Germline CDR1 is LNHNV and CDR2 is YYDKDF (reference sequence). This CDR3 has 13 residues. As DNA, the CDR3 is TGTGCCACCAGCAATCCGACTAATGAAAAACTGTTTTTT. Residues: CATSNPTNEKLFF.

This clone was picked up one time. The rearrangement links TRBV5-1 to TRBJ1-1, with D perhaps TRBD1 (6 bases). CDR1 and CDR2 (germline): SGHRS, YFSETQ. CDR3 length: 15 amino acids. Trimming took 5 bases from V and 2 from J, leaving 16 bases between them. The CDR3 sequence is CASRATQGINTEAFF. The CDR3 DNA reads TGCGCCAGCAGAGCAACACAGGGTATCAACACTGAAGCTTTCTTT. Together with reference TRBV5-1 and TRBJ1-1, the CDR3 gives the full variable domain: KAGVTQTPRYLIKTRGQQVTLSCSPISGHRSVSWYQQTPGQGLQFLFEYFSETQRNKGNFPGRFSGRQFSNSRSEMNVSTLELGDSALYLCASRATQGINTEAFFGQGTRLTVV.

The gene calls are TRBV5-1 and TRBJ2-6; unclear D gene. V was shortened by 4 bases and J by 0 bases, with 8 bases between the two germline ends. The CDR3 sequence is 15 residues long. Germline V lookup: CDR1 SGHRS, CDR2 YFSETQ. The CDR3 here is CASSPGDSGANVLTF. The DNA for the CDR3 is TGCGCCAGCAGCCCCGGAGACTCTGGGGCCAACGTCCTGACTTTC.

CDR3 residues: CASAGNSPLHF. In DNA form, the CDR3 reads TGTGCCAGTGCGGGTAATTCACCCCTCCACTTT. The gene calls are TRBV19 and TRBJ1-6, with D unresolved. Germline loops: CDR1 LNHDA, CDR2 SQIVND (reference sequence). The CDR3 totals 11 residues. Trimming removed 8 bases at V and 6 bases at J, with 5 bases between.

This clone was picked up one time. The J gene is TRBJ2-7, the V gene TRBV28; D is undetermined. V lost 7 bases, J lost 3 bases, and 7 bases lay in between. The CDR3 sequence is 11 residues long. Germline V CDR1 and CDR2: MDHEN, SYDVKM. Here the CDR3 DNA reads TGTGCCAGCATTTTCGGCTACGAGCAGTACTTC. Amino acid sequence: CASIFGYEQYF.

The chain links TRBV15 to TRBJ2-5, with TRBD1 matching over 9 bases. Germline V CDR1 and CDR2: LNHNV, YYDKDF (reference sequence). There are 16 residues in the CDR3. V shed 3 bases and J 2 bases; nucleotides not matched to a gene: 7. The CDR3, as DNA: TGTGCCACCAGCAGTGAACCGGGACAGGGACAAGAGACCCAGTACTTC. This codes for CATSSEPGQGQETQYF.

The rearrangement uses TRBV6-5 and TRBJ2-1; D not resolved. Germline lookup yields CDR1 MNHEY and CDR2 SVGAGI. The CDR3 has 13 residues. V lost 8 bases to trimming and J lost 3 bases, with 11 bases between them. The CDR3 coding sequence is TGTGCCAGCTCTATTGGAGTCTACAATGAGCAGTTCTTC. It codes for CASSIGVYNEQFF.

The CDR3 spells CATSFVGTSATDTQYF. CDR3 sequence (DNA): TGTGCCACCAGTTTTGTCGGGACATCGGCCACAGATACGCAGTATTTT. The J gene is TRBJ2-3, the V gene TRBV15, with D tentatively TRBD1 (6 bases). V dropped 6 bases and J dropped 2 bases, with 18 bases sitting between them. The CDR3 has 16 amino acids. Germline CDR1 and CDR2: LNHNV and YYDKDF (reference sequence).

V is TRBV19 and J is TRBJ1-2, with D maybe TRBD1 (6 bases). V lost 7 bases to trimming and J lost 4 bases, with 19 bases between them. The CDR3 consists of 15 residues. CDR1 is LNHDA and CDR2 is SQIVND in the germline V gene (reference sequence). The chain's CDR3 is CASTGGRPSIYGYTF. CDR3 sequence (DNA): TGTGCCAGTACTGGGGGCCGACCCAGCATCTATGGCTACACCTTC.

V and J are TRBV6-5 and TRBJ1-1; no reliable D call. Trimming shortened V by 0 bases and J by 5 bases, and 13 bases separated the two germline ends. The V gene's germline CDR1 is MNHEY and CDR2 SVGAGI. The CDR3 contains 15 residues. For the CDR3, the DNA is TGTGCCAGCAGTTACTCGAGGGAGGGTGAGACTGAAGCTTTCTTT. It encodes CASSYSREGETEAFF.

The V gene is TRBV5-4, the J gene TRBJ2-7; D is possibly TRBD2 (6 bases). The CDR3 covers 16 residues. From germline, CDR1 is SGHNT and CDR2 YYREEE (reference sequence). V lost 4 bases and J lost 3, with 20 bases in between. The CDR3 nucleotides read TGTGCCAGCAGCCAAGAAAGTAGTAGCGGCATCTACGAGCAGTACTTC. Translation: CASSQESSSGIYEQYF.

CDR3 sequence reads: CASSLSPSGGSYEQYF. CDR3 nucleotide sequence: TGTGCCAGCAGTTTATCCCCTAGCGGGGGTTCCTACGAGCAGTACTTC. The chain has TRBV28 and TRBJ2-7; 10 bases line up with TRBD2. This CDR3 region has 16 residues. Germline V gene data show CDR1 as MDHEN and CDR2 as SYDVKM. V gave up 1 base and J gave up 1 base; unmatched junction bases: 4.

This clone was picked up a small number of times. In nucleotides, the CDR3 is TGCGCCAGCAGCCAAGAAGAGAGCGGTATCATTAACACCGGGGAGCTGTTTTTT. Translating gives CASSQEESGIINTGELFF. The rearrangement joins TRBV4-1 to TRBJ2-2; maybe TRBD2 (5 bases). This CDR3 is 18 amino acids long. Germline loops: CDR1 MGHRA, CDR2 YSYEKL. V was trimmed by 0 bases and J by 2 bases, leaving 16 bases between them.